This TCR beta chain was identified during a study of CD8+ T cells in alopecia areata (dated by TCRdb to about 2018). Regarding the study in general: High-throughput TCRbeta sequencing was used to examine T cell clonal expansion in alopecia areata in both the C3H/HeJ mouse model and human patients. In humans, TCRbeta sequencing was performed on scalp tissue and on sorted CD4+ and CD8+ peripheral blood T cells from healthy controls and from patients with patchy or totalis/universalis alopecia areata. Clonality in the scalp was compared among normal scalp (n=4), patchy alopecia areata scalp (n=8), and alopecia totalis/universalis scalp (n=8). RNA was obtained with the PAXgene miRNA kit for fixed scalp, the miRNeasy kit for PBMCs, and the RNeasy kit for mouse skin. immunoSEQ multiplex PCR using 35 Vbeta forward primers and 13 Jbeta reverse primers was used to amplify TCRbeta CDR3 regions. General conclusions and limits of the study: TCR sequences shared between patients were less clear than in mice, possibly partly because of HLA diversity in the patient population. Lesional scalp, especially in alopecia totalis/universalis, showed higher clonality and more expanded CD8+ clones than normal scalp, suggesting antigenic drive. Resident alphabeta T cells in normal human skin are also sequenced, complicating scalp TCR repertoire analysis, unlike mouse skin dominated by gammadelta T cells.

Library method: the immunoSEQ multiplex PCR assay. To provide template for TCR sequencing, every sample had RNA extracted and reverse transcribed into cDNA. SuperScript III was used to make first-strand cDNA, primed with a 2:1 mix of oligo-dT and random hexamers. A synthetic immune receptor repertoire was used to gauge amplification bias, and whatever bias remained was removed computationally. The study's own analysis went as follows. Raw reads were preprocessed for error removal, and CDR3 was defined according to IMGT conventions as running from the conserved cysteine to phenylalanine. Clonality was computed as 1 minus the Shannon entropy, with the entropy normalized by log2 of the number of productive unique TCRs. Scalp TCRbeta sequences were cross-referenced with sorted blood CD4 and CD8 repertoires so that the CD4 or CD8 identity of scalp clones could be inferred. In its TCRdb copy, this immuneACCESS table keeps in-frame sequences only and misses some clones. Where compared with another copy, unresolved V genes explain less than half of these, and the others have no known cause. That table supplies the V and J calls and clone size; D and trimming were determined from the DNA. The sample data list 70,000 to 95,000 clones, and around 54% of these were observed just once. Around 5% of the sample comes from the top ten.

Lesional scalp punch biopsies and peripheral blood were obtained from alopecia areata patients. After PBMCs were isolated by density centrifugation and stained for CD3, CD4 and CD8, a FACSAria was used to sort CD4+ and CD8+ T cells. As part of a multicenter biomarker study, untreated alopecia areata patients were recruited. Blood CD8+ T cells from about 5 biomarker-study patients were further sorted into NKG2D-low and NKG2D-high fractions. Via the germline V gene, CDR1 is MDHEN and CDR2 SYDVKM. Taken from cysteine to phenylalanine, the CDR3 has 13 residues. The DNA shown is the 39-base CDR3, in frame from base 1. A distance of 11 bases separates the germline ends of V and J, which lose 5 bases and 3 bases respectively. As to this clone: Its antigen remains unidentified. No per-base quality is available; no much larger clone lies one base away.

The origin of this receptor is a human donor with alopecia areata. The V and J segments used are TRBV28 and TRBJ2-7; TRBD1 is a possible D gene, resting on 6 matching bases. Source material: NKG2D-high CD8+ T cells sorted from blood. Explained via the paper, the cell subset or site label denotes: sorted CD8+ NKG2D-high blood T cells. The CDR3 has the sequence CASSGRDNYEQYF. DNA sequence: TGTGCCAGCAGTGGTCGGGACAACTACGAGCAGTACTTC.